This TCR beta chain was retrieved from a study of blood T cell repertoires in COVID-19. Study context: Samples of COVID-19 (acute and convalescent) were obtained from the United States, Italy and Spain. Sources were T cells, B-cell-depleted T cells, or PBMCs; the material itself was cDNA or gDNA.

In the authors' methods: Amplification of reference gene primers was used by the study to estimate nucleated cell counts. Libraries were prepared by immunoSEQ multiplex PCR; TCRdb keeps only in-frame clonotypes and omits some of them. That table supplies the V and J calls and clone size; D and trimming were determined from the DNA. Here the sample spans about 73,000 clones, around 83% being singletons. Trimming took 5 bases from V and 1 from J, leaving 14 bases between them. Germline loops: CDR1 SEHNR, CDR2 FQNEAQ (reference sequence). The CDR3 sequence is 15 residues long. The material sequenced was peripheral blood. The chain joins TRBV7-9 to TRBJ1-2; TRBD1 might be the D (6 bases). This TCR was sampled from a woman aged 55-70 years with acute or convalescent COVID-19. The CDR3 DNA sequence: TGTGCCAGCAGCCTGGAAGGGGGGGTTAACTATGGCTACACCTTC. Encoded protein: CASSLEGGVNYGYTF. Using reference TRBV7-9 and TRBJ1-2 for the parts outside the CDR3, the full variable domain is DTGVSQNPRHKITKRGQNVTFRCDPISEHNRLYWYRQTLGQGPEFLTYFQNEAQLEKSRLLSDRFSAERPKGSFSTLEIQRTEQGDSAMYLCASSLEGGVNYGYTFGSGTRLTVV.